The sample holds one count of the clone carrying this TCR beta chain. J was trimmed by 5 bases and V by 0 bases; bases with no gene match: 11. CDR1 is MNHNS and CDR2 is SASEGT in the germline V gene. The CDR3 length is 17 residues. In the original processing: The assay estimated nucleated cells by amplifying reference gene primers. Produced via immunoSEQ multiplex PCR; TCRdb's table is partial and in-frame only. V, J and clone size reflect that table, while D and trimming were determined from the DNA. Here the sample spans about 390,000 clones, around 87% being singletons. The data derive from a study of blood T cell repertoires in COVID-19. Study-wide context: COVID-19 samples from acute and convalescent phases originated in the United States, Italy and Spain.

The J gene is TRBJ1-2, the V gene TRBV6-1, with 8 bases identical to TRBD1. The sequence came from a woman aged 55-70 years with COVID-19, enrolled during active disease. Source material: peripheral blood. Here the CDR3 DNA reads TGTGCCAGCAGTGAAGCAGGGACAGGCTCCCTTGGGTATGGCTACACCTTC. It codes for CASSEAGTGSLGYGYTF.